This T cell receptor beta chain was captured in a study of cytomegalovirus exposure and HLA in healthy donors. The V and J ends lost 4 bases and 3 bases respectively, with 17 bases between them. Germline V gene sequence: CDR1 SGDLS, CDR2 YYNGEE. The CDR3 runs to 15 residues. PCR was performed using 60 Vbeta and 13 Jbeta primers. The assay was immunoSEQ multiplex PCR, and TCRdb's table has in-frame clones only and misses some. The table has some 170,000 clones, more than 65% seen once. The sample taken for sequencing was PBMCs. V gene TRBV9 combines with J gene TRBJ2-7; possible D gene TRBD1, 6 bases. The clonotype comes from a young man in good health and CMV-seropositive. CDR3 nucleotide sequence: TGTGCCAGCAGCCCTACGCCTGGACAGATCTACGAGCAGTACTTC. Translating it yields CASSPTPGQIYEQYF.